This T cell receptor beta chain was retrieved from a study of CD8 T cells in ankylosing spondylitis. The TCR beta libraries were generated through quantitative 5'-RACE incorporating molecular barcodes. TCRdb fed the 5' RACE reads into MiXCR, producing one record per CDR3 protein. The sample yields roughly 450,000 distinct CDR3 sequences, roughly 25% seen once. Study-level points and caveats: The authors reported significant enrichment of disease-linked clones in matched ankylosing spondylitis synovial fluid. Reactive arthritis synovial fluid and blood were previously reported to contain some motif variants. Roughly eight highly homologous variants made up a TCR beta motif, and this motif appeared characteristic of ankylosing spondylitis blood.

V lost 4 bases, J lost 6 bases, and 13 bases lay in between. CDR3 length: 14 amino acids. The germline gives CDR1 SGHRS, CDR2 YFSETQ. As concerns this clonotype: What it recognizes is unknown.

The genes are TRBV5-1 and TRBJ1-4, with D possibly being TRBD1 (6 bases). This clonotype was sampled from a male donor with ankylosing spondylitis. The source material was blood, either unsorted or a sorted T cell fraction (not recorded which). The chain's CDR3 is CASSAGQTYEKLFF. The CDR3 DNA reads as TGCGCCAGCAGCGCCGGACAGACTTATGAAAAACTGTTTTTT.